The rows below give T cell receptor beta chains drawn from one sample of a study of blood T cell repertoires in COVID-19. Generated by immunoSEQ multiplex PCR, the TCRdb table keeps only in-frame clones and is missing some. The table records about 290,000 clones, roughly 89% of them present only once. The specimen was peripheral blood. These receptors originate from a woman in her twenties or thirties with active or convalescent COVID-19. Both conserved end residues are trimmed from each CDR3.

TRBJ2-7,TRBV5-1,ASSFLDSPEQY
TRBJ1-5,TRBV9,ASSKGQGLNNQPQH
TRBJ1-5,TRBV5-1,ASSLVAGGVSNQPQH
TRBJ1-1,TRBV19,ASSRTGLEASEAF
TRBJ2-1,TRBV5-8,ASTRPVTESYNEQF
TRBJ2-7,TRBV6-5,ASSKGQGGEQY
TRBJ2-1,TRBV5-1,ASSLAYPGSNEQF
TRBJ1-5,TRBV19,ASRSTGILNNQPQH
TRBJ1-5,TRBV4-1,ASSQGDRGSNQPQH
TRBJ1-2,TRBV13,ASSFQDRDKSIYGYT
TRBJ1-6,TRBV2,ASRPGQGGVALH
TRBJ2-3,TRBV6-1,ASSDPGTSGVTDTQY
TRBJ2-7,TRBV6-5,ASSNGQFPYEQY
TRBJ2-5,TRBV7-2,ASSLNPSGGKETQY
TRBJ2-6,TRBV30,AGERAGANVLT
TRBJ2-7,TRBV7-9,ASSGGGYEQY
TRBJ1-5,TRBV6-1,ASSEAWRSQPQH
TRBJ1-5,TRBV6-1,ASSETGARPQH
TRBJ2-2,TRBV4-3,ASSPGQGPLGGELF
TRBJ2-7,TRBV5-1,ASSVSSGGSSYEQY
TRBJ1-2,TRBV24-1,ATSRGQGRDGYT
TRBJ2-1,TRBV6-5,ASSRGLAGGEQF
TRBJ1-6,TRBV4-3,ASSQDLQTPGSPLH
TRBJ1-1,TRBV18,ASSPDRVQVNTEAF
TRBJ1-1,TRBV5-1,ASSRWDRGREAF
TRBJ2-1,TRBV24-1,ATSAGSSYNEQF
TRBJ2-7,TRBV21-1,ASTQLKRGRTLSYEQY
TRBJ2-2,TRBV3-1/TRBV3-2,ASSQGDSLSTLELF
TRBJ2-1,TRBV5-1,ASSLSRSGTASRNEQF
TRBJ2-7,TRBV30,ACAPGPGQGLYEQY
TRBJ1-2,TRBV5-1,ASSPGQPGDGYT
TRBJ2-3,TRBV18,ASSPTSGGARTQY
TRBJ1-1,TRBV28,ASSPRTGSGGTEAF
TRBJ1-5,TRBV6-5,ASTGGFNQPQH
TRBJ2-3,TRBV5-1,ASSSGTSGGRTQY
TRBJ2-7,TRBV13,ASSFFLGQGVTYEQY
TRBJ1-2,TRBV12-3/TRBV12-4,ASSPDMDYGYT
TRBJ2-7,TRBV9,ASSVDDRGIYEQY
TRBJ1-1,TRBV6-2/TRBV6-3,ASSFRGTEAF
TRBJ2-3,TRBV7-3,ASSLLRGRAEDTQY
TRBJ2-7,TRBV5-1,ASSSLGGATSFFPYEQY
TRBJ2-1,TRBV24-1,ATGVGDEQF
TRBJ2-1,TRBV18,ASSPQQAVREQF
TRBJ2-4,TRBV19,ASSIDGTGGWVAKNIQY
TRBJ1-1,TRBV6-6,ASSRSYRGMNTEAF